This TCR beta chain was recorded in a study of blood T cell repertoires in COVID-19. Measured with immunoSEQ multiplex PCR; TCRdb has only the in-frame clones, and not every one. This repertoire shows just over 250,000 clones, approximately 91% found once; its top ten account for 2% to 3%. The CDR3 length is 14 residues. Germline-derived CDR1 and CDR2 are SGDLS and YYNGEE. Germline trimming cut 0 bases from V and 9 bases from J; bases unmatched to any gene: 6. The rearrangement joins TRBV9 to TRBJ2-1; 7 bases fit TRBD2. The receptor was isolated from a young adult with COVID-19, enrolled during active disease. Sequenced material: peripheral blood. The CDR3 nucleotides read TGTGCCAGCAGCGTAGCAGGACTAGGGACTGAGCAGTTCTTC. This gives the protein CASSVAGLGTEQFF.